These 8 T cell receptor beta chains came from one sample sequenced in a study of T cell responses to AZD1222 COVID-19 vaccine. The repertoire was sequenced with immunoSEQ multiplex PCR; TCRdb's copy has only in-frame clones and lacks some. The sample includes some 81,000 clones, roughly 86% of them seen just once. Material: peripheral blood, obtained 28 days after the second AZD1222 dose. The receptors shown here come from an adult who received the AZD1222 COVID-19 vaccine.

The gene calls are TRBV3-1 (or the pseudogene TRBV3-2) and TRBJ2-4; TRBD1 is a possible D gene (6 bases). Germline assignment: CDR1 LGHDT and CDR2 YNNKEL (reference sequence). The CDR3 length is 16 residues. V was trimmed by 4 bases and J by 0 bases, leaving 13 bases between them. The CDR3 DNA sequence: TGTGCCAGCAGCCCGGGACACTCAGTAGCCAAAAACATTCAGTACTTC. Protein product: CASSPGHSVAKNIQYF.

This clone was recorded only once. The chain carries TRBV2 and TRBJ1-1, with D perhaps TRBD1 (6 bases). Trimming took off 6 bases at V and 1 base at J, with 12 bases between the two ends. This CDR3 is 14 amino acids long. Germline CDR1 is SNHLY and CDR2 is FYNNEI. CDR3 nucleotide sequence: TGTGCCAGCAGAGGGAGGACAGAGAACACTGAAGCTTTCTTT. It is translated as CASRGRTENTEAFF. Looking up the rest from reference TRBV2 and TRBJ1-1 gives the full variable domain: EPEVTQTPSHQVTQMGQEVILRCVPISNHLYFYWYRQILGQKVEFLVSFYNNEISEKSEIFDDQFSVERPDGSNFTLKIRSTKLEDSAMYFCASRGRTENTEAFFGQGTRLTVV.

The genes are TRBV27 and TRBJ1-2, with unresolved D. The ends were cut back, 5 bases at V and 6 bases at J, with 13 bases in the middle. The germline CDR1 and CDR2 sequences are MNHEY and SMNVEV (reference sequence). This CDR3 contains 13 residues. CDR3 region: CASSLKDWNGYTF. The CDR3 nucleotides are TGTGCCAGCAGTCTAAAAGACTGGAATGGCTACACCTTC.

V gene TRBV29-1 combines with J gene TRBJ2-5; D is undetermined. The CDR3 runs 15 residues. V dropped 5 bases and J dropped 5 bases, with 21 bases sitting between them. Germline V gene data show CDR1 as SQVTM and CDR2 as ANQGSEA. CDR3 residues: CSVIIWPGVGETQYF. The CDR3, as DNA: TGCAGCGTTATCATTTGGCCTGGGGTAGGGGAGACCCAGTACTTC.

This CDR3 reads CAISESETGISETQYF. Written as DNA, the CDR3 is TGTGCCATCAGTGAGTCGGAGACAGGGATCTCGGAGACCCAGTACTTC. V and J are TRBV10-3 and TRBJ2-5; 7 bases match TRBD1. V dropped 0 bases and J dropped 5; count of bases not matched to a gene: 9. Germline loops: CDR1 ENHRY, CDR2 SYGVKD. The CDR3 consists of 16 residues.

The chain links TRBV4-1 to TRBJ1-5, with 10 nucleotides matching TRBD1. Germline lookup yields CDR1 MGHRA and CDR2 YSYEKL. The CDR3 is made up of 17 amino acids. V lost 1 base, J lost 6 bases, and 9 bases stayed unmatched. The CDR3 loop is CASSQAGGTGVSQPQHF. The CDR3 DNA reads as TGCGCCAGCAGCCAAGCTGGGGGGACAGGGGTCAGTCAGCCCCAGCATTTT.

The J gene is TRBJ2-7, the V gene TRBV6-5; tentative D call: TRBD1 (6 bases). The V and J ends lost 2 bases and 0 bases respectively, with 14 bases between them. Germline V lookup: CDR1 MNHEY, CDR2 SVGAGI. CDR3 size: 16 residues. The CDR3 is CASSYKTQGSSYEQYF. The DNA of the CDR3 is TGTGCCAGCAGTTACAAAACTCAGGGGAGCTCCTACGAGCAGTACTTC.

CDR3 DNA: TGTGCCAGTAGTAACTGGGACCGAACTCATTCACCCCTCCACTTT. The encoded protein is CASSNWDRTHSPLHF. The chain links TRBV19 to TRBJ1-6; possibly TRBD1 for D (5 bases). The CDR3 is 15 amino acids. Looked up from germline, CDR1 is LNHDA and CDR2 is SQIVND (reference sequence). Trimming cost V 4 bases and J 8 bases, with 15 bases left between them. The whole variable domain, remainder taken from reference TRBV19 and TRBJ1-6, is DGGITQSPKYLFRKEGQNVTLSCEQNLNHDAMYWYRQDPGQGLRLIYYSQIVNDFQKGDIAEGYSVSREKKESFPLTVTSAQKNPTAFYLCASSNWDRTHSPLHFGNGTRLTVT.